This TCR beta chain derives from a study of Graves' ophthalmopathy and Graves' hyperthyroidism. By definition, stable hyperthyroidism involved no ophthalmopathy within 18 months of follow-up. J gave up 2 bases and V 2 bases, and 4 bases lay outside the gene matches. The CDR3 spans 17 residues. Germline values: CDR1 MGHDK, CDR2 SYGVNS. Amplified TCR beta CDR3 regions were obtained using RNA transcripts as template. Investigators did first-round RT-PCR with HTBI primers, then second-round multiplex PCR. Each CDR3 protein is one row after TCRdb ran MiXCR on the multiplex PCR reads. Of 350,000 to 450,000 distinct CDR3 sequences in the sample, around 21% were seen once. This clonotype came up many times. Its antigen is not identified. General study findings and limits: At 70.59% sensitivity and approximately 72% specificity, the model predicted progression of the ophthalmopathy.

Sample: peripheral blood. The TCR sequence derives from a woman between 18 and 29 years old with stable Graves' hyperthyroidism. This chain connects TRBV25-1 to TRBJ2-5, with 14 bases lining up with TRBD2. CDR3 in amino acids: CASSEPGLAGGQETQYF. CDR3 bases: TGTGCCAGCAGTGAACCCGGACTAGCGGGAGGACAAGAGACCCAGTACTTC.